Listed here are 29 T cell receptor beta chains from one sample, sequenced in a study of T-cell memory formation after mild COVID-19. TCRdb itself ran the 5' RACE reads through MiXCR, one entry per CDR3 protein. Among about 400,000 distinct CDR3 sequences listed, more than 20% were seen once. Sequencing used PBMCs or a T cell subset sorted from them (not recorded which). These receptors were collected from an adult woman who had mild COVID-19 (a few samples of this study predate the infection). Cell type and time point are not known.

About this clonotype: At one end the junction does not follow the germline gene, possibly because of a read error. This chain joins TRBV7-7 and TRBJ2-2; 7 bases agree with TRBD2. This CDR3 has 15 residues. Germline CDR1 reads SSHAT; CDR2 reads FNYEAQ (reference sequence). This CDR3 reads CASSFGLVNTGELFF. The CDR3 DNA sequence: TGTGCTAGCAGCTTCGGACTAGTAAACACCGGGGAGCTGTTTTTT.

The chain combines TRBV4-3 with TRBJ2-3; D perhaps matches TRBD1 (5 bases). CDR1 is LGHNA, CDR2 YSLEER, per germline. The CDR3 has 15 amino acids. V lost 1 base to trimming and J lost 0 bases, with 8 bases between them. The CDR3 DNA follows: TGCGCCAGCAGCCAAGCAGGGTCTAGCACAGATACGCAGTATTTT. Translated, it gives CASSQAGSSTDTQYF.

The genes are TRBV7-9 and TRBJ1-1; tentatively, D is TRBD1 (5 bases). This CDR3 has 12 residues. Germline V gives CDR1 SEHNR, CDR2 FQNEAQ (reference sequence). V was trimmed by 1 base and J by 11 bases, leaving 11 bases between them. The CDR3 loop reads CASSLGRGLAFF. CDR3 sequence (DNA): TGTGCCAGCAGCTTAGGGCGGGGGTTGGCTTTCTTT.

This clonotype was detected a few times. This chain connects TRBV12-3 or TRBV12-4 to TRBJ1-1; D ambiguous. Trimming stripped 4 bases from V and 5 bases from J, with 11 bases between. There are 13 residues in the CDR3. The CDR3 region has the DNA TGTGCCAGCAGTTCGGCCCCCCGGACTGAAGCTTTCTTT. This sequence encodes CASSSAPRTEAFF.

The chain employs TRBV20-1 and TRBJ2-7; 13 bases match TRBD2. The CDR3 extends over 15 amino acids. V gave up 5 bases and J gave up 6 bases; unmatched junction bases: 10. Germline V gene sequence: CDR1 DFQATT, CDR2 SNEGSKA (reference sequence). The CDR3 DNA sequence: TGCAGTGCTCGACTAGCGGGGGGCCCATACGGCGAGCAGTACTTC. Translation gives CSARLAGGPYGEQYF.

The chain carries TRBV30 and TRBJ1-6; TRBD1 aligns across 7 bases. Per the germline V gene, CDR1 is GTSNPN and CDR2 is SVGIG (reference sequence). The CDR3 runs 15 residues. Trimming removed 0 bases from V and 8 bases from J; junction bases left unmatched: 7. CDR3 in DNA: TGTGCCTGGAGTGTACCGGGGACAGCCGATTCACCCCTCCACTTT. Its protein product is CAWSVPGTADSPLHF.

This rearrangement joins TRBV5-1 to TRBJ2-3; D remains unclear. Trimming removed 5 bases at V and 2 bases at J, with 15 bases between. The germline CDR1 and CDR2 sequences are SGHRS and YFSETQ. The CDR3 is 15 amino acids. The CDR3 nucleotides are TGCGCCAGCAGTTGGGCGTTGGGTGACACAGATACGCAGTATTTT. Amino acid sequence: CASSWALGDTDTQYF.

The rearrangement links TRBV15 to TRBJ1-1, with D unclear. Germline V gene lookup returns CDR1 LNHNV and CDR2 YYDKDF (reference sequence). V gave up 0 bases and J gave up 1 base, with 9 bases separating them. This CDR3 has 15 amino acids. Here the CDR3 reads CATSRDYAANTEAFF. DNA for the CDR3: TGTGCCACCAGCAGAGATTACGCAGCGAACACTGAAGCTTTCTTT.

This clonotype showed up just a few times. The V gene is TRBV6-6, the J gene TRBJ1-4; D not resolved. The CDR3 covers 16 residues. The germline V gene encodes CDR1 MNHNY and CDR2 SVGAGI (reference sequence). V was trimmed by 6 bases and J by 0 bases, leaving 14 bases between them. DNA for the CDR3: TGTGCCAGCAGCTCTCGGACGGGTGCAACTAATGAAAAACTGTTTTTT. Amino acid sequence: CASSSRTGATNEKLFF.

This clonotype was counted only a few times. The chain employs TRBV7-8 and TRBJ2-4, with D hard to call. V was pared by 2 bases and J by 0 bases, with 8 bases between. The CDR3 contains 15 residues. Germline CDR1 SGHVS, CDR2 FQNEAQ. The DNA of the CDR3 is TGTGCCAGCAGCTTATGGGGTGGAGCCAAAAACATTCAGTACTTC. It encodes CASSLWGGAKNIQYF.

This chain connects TRBV4-1 to TRBJ1-1, with D perhaps TRBD1 (5 bases). This CDR3 spans 13 amino acids. Germline-derived CDR1 and CDR2 are MGHRA and YSYEKL. The V gene lost 2 bases and the J gene lost 5 bases, with 9 bases spanning the gap. CDR3 sequence: CASSQLGETEAFF. The CDR3, as DNA: TGCGCCAGCAGCCAACTAGGGGAGACTGAAGCTTTCTTT.

The V gene is TRBV11-2, the J gene TRBJ2-3; 8 bases fit TRBD2. The CDR3 loop spans 16 amino acids. Per germline, CDR1 SGHAT and CDR2 FQNNGV. V shed 5 bases, J shed 4 bases, and the junction held 11 bases outside the gene matches. CDR3 in DNA: TGTGCCAGCAGCATATTAGCGGGACACGAGCCAGATACGCAGTATTTT. Translation gives CASSILAGHEPDTQYF. The variable domain in full, with the rest retrieved from reference TRBV11-2 and TRBJ2-3, is EAGVAQSPRYKIIEKRQSVAFWCNPISGHATLYWYQQILGQGPKLLIQFQNNGVVDDSQLPKDRFSAERLKGVDSTLKIQPAKLEDSAVYLCASSILAGHEPDTQYFGPGTRLTVL.

This clonotype was counted a few times. The chain recombines TRBV15 with TRBJ1-1; D call uncertain. This CDR3 has 13 amino acids. The germline gives CDR1 LNHNV, CDR2 YYDKDF (reference sequence). Trimming took 5 bases from V and 2 from J, leaving 9 bases between them. The CDR3 protein is CATSVEGNTEAFF. CDR3 in DNA: TGTGCCACCAGCGTGGAGGGTAACACTGAAGCTTTCTTT.

This rearrangement joins TRBV5-1 to TRBJ2-7; D ambiguous. The length of the CDR3 is 13 residues. The germline gives CDR1 SGHRS, CDR2 YFSETQ. Trimming removed 0 bases at V and 2 bases at J, with 6 bases between. The CDR3 reads CASSLAATYEQYF. The DNA for the CDR3 is TGCGCCAGCAGCTTGGCAGCTACCTACGAGCAGTACTTC.

This clonotype has at least ten counts. This chain connects TRBV7-8 to TRBJ2-3; weak D call: TRBD2 (5 bases). The CDR3 runs 14 residues. The germline CDR1 and CDR2 sequences are SGHVS and FQNEAQ. Trimming pared 5 bases from V and 4 bases from J, leaving 13 bases between. In DNA, the CDR3 is TGTGCCAGCAGCGGTGAGGGCCTCGCAGATACGCAGTATTTT. This translates into CASSGEGLADTQYF.

This chain uses TRBV7-2 with TRBJ2-5, with D perhaps TRBD2 (7 bases). V dropped 8 bases and J dropped 7 bases, with 20 bases sitting between them. CDR3 size: 14 residues. CDR1 is SGHTA, CDR2 FQGNSA, per germline. The DNA for the CDR3 is TGTGCCAGCCGTCGAGGGGGGGCCGGGAGGACCCAGTACTTC. Its translation: CASRRGGAGRTQYF.

This clonotype has more than one count but fewer than ten. This sequence joins TRBV27 and TRBJ2-7; possibly TRBD1 for D (5 bases). V was pared by 3 bases and J by 3 bases, with 9 bases between. The CDR3 covers 13 residues. Per germline, CDR1 MNHEY and CDR2 SMNVEV (reference sequence). The CDR3 sequence is CASSFSGNYEQYF. The CDR3 DNA reads TGTGCCAGCAGTTTCTCAGGGAACTACGAGCAGTACTTC.

This clonotype was seen more than once but under ten times. The chain employs TRBV7-8 and TRBJ2-7; TRBD1 matches at 7 bases. Germline CDR1 reads SGHVS; CDR2 reads FQNEAQ. This CDR3 spans 15 amino acids. J gave up 1 base and V 5 bases, and 8 bases lay outside the gene matches. The CDR3 bases are TGTGCCAGCAGCGGAACAGGGGATAATTCCTACGAGCAGTACTTC. This encodes CASSGTGDNSYEQYF.

This clonotype was observed a handful of times. The J gene is TRBJ1-2, the V gene TRBV7-8; possible D gene TRBD1, 5 bases. The germline CDR1 and CDR2 sequences are SGHVS and FQNEAQ. Trimming cost V 5 bases and J 0 bases, with 16 bases left between them. The CDR3 length is 16 residues. The CDR3 spells CASSLKRDLANYGYTF. In nucleotides, the CDR3 is TGTGCCAGCAGCCTAAAACGGGACTTAGCTAACTATGGCTACACCTTC.

This clonotype was picked up a small number of times. The chain uses TRBV4-1 and TRBJ2-3; 9 bases agree with TRBD2. The CDR3 is 20 residues long. From germline, CDR1 is MGHRA and CDR2 YSYEKL. The junction had 18 bases not matched to a gene; V was cut back by 2 bases and J by 3 bases. For the CDR3, the DNA is TGCGCCAGCAGCCAAAGAATCTATAGCGGGAGCGACGGTAGGACAGATACGCAGTATTTT. Translation gives CASSQRIYSGSDGRTDTQYF.

This chain connects TRBV4-2 to TRBJ2-2; 8 positions match TRBD1. The CDR3 length is 17 residues. Germline V lookup: CDR1 LGHNA, CDR2 YNFKEQ. The J segment lost 1 base and the V segment lost 2 bases, leaving 6 bases of the junction unmatched. The CDR3 bases are TGTGCCAGCAGCCAAACGGACAGGGCTAAGAACACCGGGGAGCTGTTTTTT. Protein: CASSQTDRAKNTGELFF.

This clonotype has at least ten counts. DNA of the CDR3: TGTGCCAGCAGCTTATCTTCTGGAAACACCATATATTTT. Its protein product is CASSLSSGNTIYF. This chain connects TRBV7-9 to TRBJ1-3, with unresolved D. This CDR3 region has 13 residues. CDR1 SEHNR and CDR2 FQNEAQ come from the germline V gene (reference sequence). With 2 bases removed from V and 1 base from J, the gap between germline ends came to 3 bases.

The chain combines TRBV18 with TRBJ2-3; 7 positions agree with TRBD2. With 2 bases clipped from V and 3 bases from J, the junction kept 8 bases outside the gene matches. Germline CDR1 is KGHSH and CDR2 is LQKENI. The CDR3 length is 16 residues. The CDR3 reads CASSPSGAGTTDTQYF. CDR3 DNA: TGTGCCAGCTCACCATCGGGAGCGGGGACTACAGATACGCAGTATTTT. Full variable domain (rest looked up from reference TRBV18 and TRBJ2-3): NAGVMQNPRHLVRRRGQEARLRCSPMKGHSHVYWYRQLPEEGLKFMVYLQKENIIDESGMPKERFSAEFPKEGPSILRIQQVVRGDSAAYFCASSPSGAGTTDTQYFGPGTRLTVL.

This clonotype was detected only once. A read error may produce the germline difference seen at one junction end. The chain uses TRBV7-8 and TRBJ2-1; either TRBD1 or TRBD2 may supply D (5 bases each). Germline CDR1 and CDR2: SGHVS and FQNEAQ. This CDR3 comprises 16 residues. The CDR3 bases are TGTGCCAGCAGCCTAGCCGGGACCGGGGCCTACAATGAGCAGTTCTTC. Translating it yields CASSLAGTGAYNEQFF. Using reference TRBV7-8 and TRBJ2-1 for the parts outside the CDR3, the full variable domain is GAGVSQSPRYKVAKRGQDVALRCDPISGHVSLFWYQQALGQGPEFLTYFQNEAQLDKSGLPSDRFFAERPEGSVSTLKIQRTQQEDSAVYLCASSLAGTGAYNEQFFGPGTRLTVL.

This chain uses TRBV4-2 with TRBJ1-6; no reliable D call. V dropped 2 bases and J dropped 4 bases, with 18 bases sitting between them. This CDR3 spans 18 amino acids. Germline CDR1 LGHNA, CDR2 YNFKEQ. This CDR3 is CASSQQLTVGSYNSPLHF. CDR3 in DNA: TGTGCCAGCAGCCAACAGCTCACGGTTGGGTCTTATAATTCACCCCTCCACTTT.

J is TRBJ2-7 and V is TRBV7-6, with 7 bases matching TRBD2. Germline assignment: CDR1 SGHVS and CDR2 FNYEAQ. V was clipped by 1 base and J by 4 bases; unmatched bases: 7. This CDR3 contains 15 residues. CDR3 DNA sequence: TGTGCCAGCAGCTTAGGAGGGACTAAACCTTACGAGCAGTACTTC. It translates to CASSLGGTKPYEQYF.

This clonotype has only a few counts. The J gene is TRBJ2-1, the V gene TRBV7-2, with 10 positions matching TRBD2. The CDR3 extends over 20 amino acids. Germline CDR1 SGHTA, CDR2 FQGNSA. Unmatched junction bases numbered 19, after V lost 0 bases and J lost 8 bases. CDR3 coding DNA: TGTGCCAGCAGCTTAGCGCCTAGCGGGAGTTTGACGGGATCGTGGGATGAGCAGTTCTTC. The encoded protein is CASSLAPSGSLTGSWDEQFF.

V gene TRBV5-1 combines with J gene TRBJ1-2; possible D gene TRBD1, 6 bases. CDR3 length equals 15 residues. V lost 5 bases and J 2 bases, leaving 16 bases between the germline ends. Germline-derived CDR1 and CDR2 are SGHRS and YFSETQ. As DNA, the CDR3 is TGCGCCAGCAGTCAAAATCCAGGGACAAACTATGGCTACACCTTC. Its translation is CASSQNPGTNYGYTF.

This clonotype came up a few times. J is TRBJ1-6 and V is TRBV5-4; D gene unclear. The CDR3 is 17 amino acids. Germline CDR1 and CDR2: SGHNT and YYREEE (reference sequence). V lost 2 bases, J lost 0 bases, and 12 bases lay in between. The CDR3, as DNA: TGTGCCAGCAGCTTAGTTAGCCCGAGCTCCTATAATTCACCCCTCCACTTT. Translating gives CASSLVSPSSYNSPLHF.